These 26 T cell receptor beta chains were sequenced from one sample in a study of cytomegalovirus exposure and HLA in healthy donors. PCR employed 60 Vbeta and 13 Jbeta primers. This table comes from immunoSEQ multiplex PCR, and its TCRdb copy is limited to in-frame clones, with some not included. This table holds around 150,000 clones, about 72% found once. The sequencing input was PBMCs. The receptors were sampled from a man aged 40-49 years in good health and CMV-seronegative.

The rearrangement joins TRBV7-6 to TRBJ2-1; D unclear. The V end lost 5 bases, the J end lost 4 bases, and 9 bases lay between the germline ends. The germline gives CDR1 SGHVS, CDR2 FNYEAQ. This CDR3 has 13 amino acids. The CDR3: CASSPVQYNEQFF. The CDR3 DNA reads as TGTGCCAGCAGCCCCGTACAGTACAATGAGCAGTTCTTC.

This clone came up a few times. The rearrangement joins TRBV5-1 to TRBJ2-7, with 15 bases aligning to TRBD2. Germline V CDR1 and CDR2: SGHRS, YFSETQ. CDR3 length equals 16 residues. J was trimmed by 6 bases and V by 4 bases; bases with no gene match: 8. The CDR3 region is CASSRSGLAGGSEQYF. The CDR3 region has the DNA TGCGCCAGCAGCCGATCGGGACTAGCGGGAGGTAGCGAGCAGTACTTC.

This clone was seen a handful of times. This rearrangement joins TRBV6-5 to TRBJ1-1; D possibly corresponds to TRBD1 (5 bases). The V gene lost 7 bases and the J gene lost 5 bases, with 20 bases spanning the gap. Germline V lookup: CDR1 MNHEY, CDR2 SVGAGI. The CDR3 has 15 residues. As DNA, the CDR3 is TGTGCCAGCACCGACTTCAGGGCAGCGGGGACTGAAGCTTTCTTT. Translation: CASTDFRAAGTEAFF.

This clone came up once. The chain couples TRBV27 to TRBJ2-7; a possible D gene is TRBD1 (6 bases). Germline V gives CDR1 MNHEY, CDR2 SMNVEV (reference sequence). The CDR3 sequence is 13 residues long. V dropped 6 bases and J dropped 2 bases, with 11 bases sitting between them. CDR3 residues: CASRTGVTYEQYF. CDR3 nucleotides: TGTGCCAGCAGGACAGGCGTGACCTACGAGCAGTACTTC.

The rearrangement links TRBV30 to TRBJ2-5; 14 bases are a match to TRBD2. Germline CDR1 reads GTSNPN; CDR2 reads SVGIG (reference sequence). J gave up 5 bases and V 4 bases, and 9 bases lay outside the gene matches. The CDR3 length is 16 residues. The CDR3 protein is CAWKAGTSGSGETQYF. CDR3 coding DNA: TGTGCCTGGAAAGCTGGGACTAGCGGGAGTGGCGAGACCCAGTACTTC. Supplemented by reference TRBV30 and TRBJ2-5, the full variable domain reads SQTIHQWPATLVQPVGSPLSLECTVEGTSNPNLYWYRQAAGRGLQLLFYSVGIGQISSEVPQNLSASRPQDRQFILSSKKLLLSDSGFYLCAWKAGTSGSGETQYFGPGTRLLVL.

V usage is TRBV27 and J usage is TRBJ2-1; 9 bases agree with TRBD2. Germline assignment: CDR1 MNHEY and CDR2 SMNVEV (reference sequence). The CDR3 is made up of 18 amino acids. V was pared by 5 bases and J by 5 bases, with 16 bases of the junction left unmatched. The CDR3 DNA follows: TGTGCCAGCAGTCCCGCCAAACAGGGGACTAGCAGCAACAATGAGCAGTTCTTC. This gives the protein CASSPAKQGTSSNNEQFF.

The genes are TRBV28 and TRBJ2-7; D is ambiguous. The ends were cut back, 6 bases at V and 5 bases at J, with 23 bases in the middle. The CDR3 runs 16 residues. The germline V gene encodes CDR1 MDHEN and CDR2 SYDVKM. The CDR3 reads CASRFIQGPGMDEQYF. Written as DNA, the CDR3 is TGTGCCAGCAGATTTATTCAAGGCCCGGGTATGGACGAGCAGTACTTC.

This sequence joins TRBV7-6 and TRBJ2-1, with 11 bases matching TRBD2. The CDR3 is 16 amino acids. The V segment lost 4 bases and the J segment 9 bases; nucleotides outside the gene matches: 11. Germline CDR1 is SGHVS and CDR2 is FNYEAQ. The CDR3 nucleotides read TGTGCCAGCAGCTCCCGGACTAGCGGGTTGGCCAGTGAGCAGTTCTTC. Translating gives CASSSRTSGLASEQFF.

This clone was recorded only once. V gene TRBV5-1 combines with J gene TRBJ1-5; the match to TRBD1 covers 8 bases. Trimming took 2 bases from V and 6 from J; bases not matched to a gene: 7. Germline V lookup: CDR1 SGHRS, CDR2 YFSETQ. This CDR3 is built from 15 residues. This chain's CDR3 is CASSLTTGVGQPQHF. In DNA, the CDR3 is TGCGCCAGCAGCTTAACGACAGGGGTGGGTCAGCCCCAGCATTTT.

Only a few counts were recorded for this clone. V is TRBV5-1 and J is TRBJ2-2, with TRBD1 matching over 8 bases. J lost 3 bases, V lost 4 bases, and 5 bases had no gene match. This CDR3 region has 15 residues. In germline, CDR1 is SGHRS, CDR2 YFSETQ. This CDR3 reads CASSGQTGDTGELFF. Written as DNA, the CDR3 is TGCGCCAGCAGCGGGCAGACAGGGGACACCGGGGAGCTGTTTTTT.

The chain carries TRBV6-4 and TRBJ1-5; 8 bases match TRBD1. The germline V gene has CDR1 MRHNA and CDR2 SNTAGT. CDR3 size: 13 residues. After removal of 5 bases from V and 9 bases from J, the junction contained 6 bases not matched to a gene. Here the CDR3 DNA reads TGTGCCAGCAGTCCAGGGGGCGGGCTGCCCCAGCATTTT. Encoded protein: CASSPGGGLPQHF.

This clone has just a few counts. The chain combines TRBV6-6 with TRBJ1-2; TRBD1 agrees at 7 bases. Germline loops: CDR1 MNHNY, CDR2 SVGAGI (reference sequence). After removal of 5 bases from V and 8 bases from J, the junction contained 11 bases not matched to a gene. This CDR3 has 14 amino acids. This chain's CDR3 is CASSQGVRSGGYTF. In DNA form, the CDR3 reads TGTGCCAGCAGTCAGGGGGTCCGCTCCGGGGGCTACACCTTC.

This clone was picked up one time. The V gene is TRBV9, the J gene TRBJ1-1; D uncertain. Looked up from germline, CDR1 is SGDLS and CDR2 is YYNGEE. V lost 4 bases to trimming and J lost 1 base, with 14 bases between them. This CDR3 is 15 amino acids long. CDR3 loop: CASSQAPSRNTEAFF. The CDR3 DNA sequence: TGTGCCAGCAGCCAGGCCCCGAGCCGGAACACTGAAGCTTTCTTT.

The chain recombines TRBV2 with TRBJ2-7, with 9 bases aligning to TRBD1. The CDR3 covers 15 residues. Losses at the gene ends were 4 bases for V and 3 bases for J; bases not matched to a gene: 7. Germline CDR1 and CDR2: SNHLY and FYNNEI. Here the CDR3 reads CASSVETGGLYEQYF. The CDR3 DNA reads TGTGCCAGCAGTGTCGAGACAGGGGGACTCTACGAGCAGTACTTC.

This clone was observed a few times. The rearrangement links TRBV6-5 to TRBJ2-3; TRBD1 agrees at 8 bases. Unmatched junction bases numbered 9, after V lost 5 bases and J lost 8 bases. This CDR3 has 14 amino acids. CDR1 is MNHEY, CDR2 SVGAGI, per germline. In DNA form, the CDR3 reads TGTGCCAGCAGTCCCGGGACAGGACGTGGTACGCAGTATTTT. This translates into CASSPGTGRGTQYF.

This clone was detected only once. V and J are TRBV5-6 and TRBJ1-1; 7 bases line up with TRBD1. CDR3 length equals 14 residues. Germline V lookup: CDR1 SGHDT, CDR2 YYEEEE. Trimming removed 4 bases from V and 1 base from J; junction bases left unmatched: 4. CDR3 amino acids: CASSPGQWNTEAFF. CDR3 DNA: TGTGCCAGCAGCCCGGGACAGTGGAACACTGAAGCTTTCTTT.

This clone showed up just once. The chain is built from TRBV7-7 and TRBJ2-5, with D possibly being TRBD2 (7 bases). V shed 5 bases and J shed 5 bases, with 24 bases lying between them. This CDR3 spans 17 amino acids. Per the germline V gene, CDR1 is SSHAT and CDR2 is FNYEAQ (reference sequence). CDR3: CASSQNWGGGLPETQYF. The CDR3 DNA is TGTGCCAGCAGCCAAAACTGGGGAGGGGGGCTACCCGAGACCCAGTACTTC.

This clone was detected only a few times. Compared with germline, one end of the junction differs, possibly owing to a read error. The chain carries TRBV2 and TRBJ2-7, with D possibly called TRBD1 or TRBD2 (5 bases each). Germline CDR1 reads SNHLY; CDR2 reads FYNNEI. This CDR3 is 14 amino acids long. This CDR3 reads CAGRAGLRTYEQYF. CDR3 nucleotide sequence: TGTGCCGGCAGGGCGGGCCTTCGTACCTACGAGCAGTACTTC.

J is TRBJ1-4 and V is TRBV2; D perhaps matches TRBD1 (6 bases). Trimming left V 5 bases short and J 7 bases short, with 17 bases between. In germline, CDR1 is SNHLY, CDR2 FYNNEI. There are 15 residues in the CDR3. As DNA, the CDR3 is TGTGCCAGCAGTTATGCCGGGACAACCGCTGAAAAACTGTTTTTT. It translates to CASSYAGTTAEKLFF.

The chain joins TRBV7-8 to TRBJ1-3; D gene ambiguous. The CDR3 contains 14 residues. Germline CDR1 is SGHVS and CDR2 is FQNEAQ. V was pared by 3 bases and J by 4 bases, with 10 bases between. The DNA of the CDR3 is TGTGCCAGCAGCTTGTCCCTCAGGGGAAACACCATATATTTT. This sequence encodes CASSLSLRGNTIYF.

The rearrangement links TRBV19 to TRBJ1-5; D gene uncertain. There are 13 residues in the CDR3. Trimming removed 7 bases from V and 2 bases from J, with 9 bases in between. Germline CDR1 LNHDA, CDR2 SQIVND (reference sequence). In DNA, the CDR3 is TGTGCCAGTACCCCCCCGGGCAATCAGCCCCAGCATTTT. Protein product: CASTPPGNQPQHF.

The chain carries TRBV11-3 and TRBJ2-7, with D uncertain. The CDR3 extends over 15 amino acids. Germline V CDR1 and CDR2: SGHNT, YENEEA. V was trimmed by 1 base and J by 6 bases, leaving 16 bases between them. CDR3 sequence: CASSLGSPMISEQYF. The CDR3 DNA reads as TGTGCCAGCAGCTTAGGAAGCCCGATGATCTCCGAGCAGTACTTC.

The rearrangement links TRBV30 to TRBJ2-7, with TRBD2 as a possible D gene (6 bases). Trimming cost V 0 bases and J 1 base, with 10 bases left between them. From germline, CDR1 is GTSNPN and CDR2 SVGIG (reference sequence). The CDR3 sequence is 14 residues long. CDR3 sequence reads: CAWSVFGGSYEQYF. DNA for the CDR3: TGTGCCTGGAGTGTGTTTGGGGGGTCCTACGAGCAGTACTTC.

This clone was seen only once. The chain links TRBV5-6 to TRBJ2-5; 7 nucleotides align to TRBD2. Per germline, CDR1 SGHDT and CDR2 YYEEEE. This CDR3 has 17 amino acids. V trimming: 0 bases; J trimming: 1 base; junction bases outside the gene matches: 9. The CDR3 is CASSLAVGGGTQETQYF. CDR3 DNA sequence: TGTGCCAGCAGCTTGGCTGTGGGGGGGGGAACCCAAGAGACCCAGTACTTC.

V and J are TRBV9 and TRBJ2-7; tentative D call: TRBD2 (6 bases). The CDR3 extends over 15 amino acids. The germline V and J ends were trimmed by 1 base and 0 bases, with 11 bases remaining between them. Germline assignment: CDR1 SGDLS and CDR2 YYNGEE. Here the CDR3 DNA reads TGTGCCAGCAGCGTATCCGCGGGATCCTCCTACGAGCAGTACTTC. Protein product: CASSVSAGSSYEQYF.

This rearrangement joins TRBV19 to TRBJ2-3; D may be TRBD2 (6 bases). Germline CDR1 reads LNHDA; CDR2 reads SQIVND (reference sequence). V was pared by 3 bases and J by 0 bases, with 10 bases between. The CDR3 totals 15 residues. Here the CDR3 reads CASSIGGSSTDTQYF. In DNA form, the CDR3 reads TGTGCCAGTAGTATTGGGGGGTCTAGCACAGATACGCAGTATTTT.